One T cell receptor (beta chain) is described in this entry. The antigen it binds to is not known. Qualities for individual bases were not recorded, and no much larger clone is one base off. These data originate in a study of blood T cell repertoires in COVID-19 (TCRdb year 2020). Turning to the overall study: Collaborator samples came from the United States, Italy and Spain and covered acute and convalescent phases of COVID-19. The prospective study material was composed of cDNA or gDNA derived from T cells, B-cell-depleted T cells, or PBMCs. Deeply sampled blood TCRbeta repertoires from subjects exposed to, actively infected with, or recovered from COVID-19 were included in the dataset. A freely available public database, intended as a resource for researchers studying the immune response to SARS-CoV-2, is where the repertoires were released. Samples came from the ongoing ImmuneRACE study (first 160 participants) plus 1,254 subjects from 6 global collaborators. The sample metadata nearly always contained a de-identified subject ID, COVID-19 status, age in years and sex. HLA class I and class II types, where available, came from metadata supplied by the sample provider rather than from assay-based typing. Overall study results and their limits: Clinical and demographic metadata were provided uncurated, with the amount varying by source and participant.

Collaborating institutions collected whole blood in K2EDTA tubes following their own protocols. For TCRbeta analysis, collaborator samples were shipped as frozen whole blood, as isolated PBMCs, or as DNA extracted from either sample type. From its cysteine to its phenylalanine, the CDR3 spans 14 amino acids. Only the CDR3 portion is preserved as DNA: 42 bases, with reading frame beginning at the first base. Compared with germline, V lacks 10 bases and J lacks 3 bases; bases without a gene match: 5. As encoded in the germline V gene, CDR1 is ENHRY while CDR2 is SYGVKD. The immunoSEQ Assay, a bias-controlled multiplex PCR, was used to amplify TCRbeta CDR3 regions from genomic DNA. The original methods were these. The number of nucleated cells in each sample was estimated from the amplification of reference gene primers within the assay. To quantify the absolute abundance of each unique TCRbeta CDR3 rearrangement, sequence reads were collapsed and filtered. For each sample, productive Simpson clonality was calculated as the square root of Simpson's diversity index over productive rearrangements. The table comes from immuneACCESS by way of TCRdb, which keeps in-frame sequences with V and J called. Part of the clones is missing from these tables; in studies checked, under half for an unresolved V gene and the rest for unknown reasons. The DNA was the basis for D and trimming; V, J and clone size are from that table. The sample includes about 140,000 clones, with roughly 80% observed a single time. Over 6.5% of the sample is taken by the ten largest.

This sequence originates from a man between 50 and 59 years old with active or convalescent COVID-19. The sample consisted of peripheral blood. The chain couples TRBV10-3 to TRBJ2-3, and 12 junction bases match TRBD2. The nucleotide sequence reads TGTGCCACCCGACTAGCGGGAGAAACAGATACGCAGTATTTT. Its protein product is CATRLAGETDTQYF.